This is a list of T cell receptor beta chains from one sample in a study of PD-L1 blockade in urothelial cancer. Clones were sequenced by immunoSEQ multiplex PCR, and TCRdb holds only the in-frame ones, with some missing. The sample records 85,000 to 100,000 clones, around 87% being singletons. The material was PBMCs, obtained around atezolizumab (anti-PD-L1) treatment. Receptors were obtained from a man in his sixties with urothelial cancer. CDR3s include the opening cysteine and the closing phenylalanine or tryptophan. Each record gives: V gene, J gene, CDR3 protein.

TRBV5-5	TRBJ2-1	CASSFTSGGREQFF
TRBV11-2	TRBJ2-7	CASSPDTYEQYF
TRBV5-4	TRBJ2-2	CASSLAGVTGELFF
TRBV5-1	TRBJ2-7	CASSLGFRGEQYF
TRBV7-2	TRBJ1-1	CASSYGQNTEAFF
TRBV5-1	TRBJ2-3	CASSLAGLADTQYF
TRBV5-1	TRBJ2-5	CASSDRADQETQYF
TRBV14	TRBJ2-1	CASSQIAGGNVF
TRBV7-3	TRBJ2-5	CASSFREGETQYF
TRBV6-5	TRBJ1-6	CASIGRTGGRSPLHF
TRBV30	TRBJ2-3	CAWSTAGGSDTQYF
TRBV7-2	TRBJ1-1	CASSLYRGGTEAFF
TRBV28	TRBJ1-4	CASSFPRGQGPEKLFF
TRBV2	TRBJ2-7	CASSYYEQYF
TRBV5-1	TRBJ1-4	CASSSGTGDLGEKLFF
TRBV5-1	TRBJ1-1	CASSLSGGENTEAFF
TRBV11-2	TRBJ2-7	CASTAPGQGYEQYF
TRBV18	TRBJ1-1	CASSPTEERTEAFF
TRBV18	TRBJ2-7	CASSQGTPYEQYF
TRBV19	TRBJ2-2	CASSSSQGAGELFF
TRBV2	TRBJ1-1	CASSEWAGRHTEAFF
TRBV5-1	TRBJ2-3	CASSLISKADTDTQYF
TRBV28	TRBJ1-2	CASSSGTGNYGYTF
TRBV9	TRBJ2-2	CASSVASGPTGELFF
TRBV5-1	TRBJ2-5	CASSSGQSQETQYF
TRBV11-1	TRBJ1-2	CASSTGHYGYTF
TRBV7-7	TRBJ2-3	CASSPPDRVTQYF
TRBV10-2	TRBJ2-7	CASSPGFSYEQYF
TRBV7-2	TRBJ1-1	CASSLTTNTEAFF
TRBV7-2	TRBJ1-4	CASSAPGQGDEKLFF
TRBV6-1	TRBJ2-2	CASGSQGHGELFF
TRBV7-9	TRBJ2-5	CASSLSSSQETQYF
TRBV20-1	TRBJ2-1	CSASLIHEQFF
TRBV15	TRBJ1-1	CATSRPGQGSYENTEAFF
TRBV6-5	TRBJ1-1	CATTRAGLNTEAFF
TRBV28	TRBJ1-2	CASSLGDSTGGYTF
TRBV23-1	TRBJ1-1	CASSQSGLRAKAFF
TRBV6-1	TRBJ1-1	CASSERRGEAFF
TRBV7-2	TRBJ2-5	CASGGRGALQETQYF
TRBV11-2	TRBJ2-5	CASSLGGGRAVETQYF
TRBV11-2	TRBJ1-5	CASSPDRGLQPQHF
TRBV5-4	TRBJ2-7	CASSLASGTSGGSPYEQYF
TRBV2	TRBJ2-2	CASKIGAVGTGELFF
TRBV28	TRBJ2-1	CASSHRGSYNEQFF
TRBV28	TRBJ2-5	CASRTTGVGETQYF
TRBV9	TRBJ1-1	CASSSKGSMNTEAFF
TRBV6-4	TRBJ2-2	CASSDGGSTGELFF
TRBV9	TRBJ1-5	CASSTTGAYNQPQHF